The 30 T cell receptor beta chains presented below share a single source sample, sequenced in a study of blood T cell repertoires in COVID-19. TCRdb's copy holds only in-frame clones and misses some; the assay was immunoSEQ multiplex PCR. The sample lists about 24,000 clones, 86% occurring once. Sequencing was done on a sample of peripheral blood. These receptors were collected from a human donor with active COVID-19. The donor label of this sample is uncertain.

The V gene is TRBV10-3, the J gene TRBJ2-7; the D is unclear. Trimming pared 6 bases from V and 6 bases from J, leaving 9 bases between. Germline CDR1 reads ENHRY; CDR2 reads SYGVKD. The CDR3 runs to 11 residues. CDR3 bases: TGTGCCATCAGCTCCTTTAGCGAGCAGTACTTC. Translated: CAISSFSEQYF.

The rearrangement joins TRBV12-3 or TRBV12-4 to TRBJ1-1, with D possibly being TRBD1 (5 bases). The CDR3 totals 11 residues. Deletions cut 5 bases from V and 8 bases from J, with 9 bases between. In DNA form, the CDR3 reads TGTGCCAGCAGTGACAGACGGGAAGCTTTCTTT. This sequence encodes CASSDRREAFF.

The rearrangement joins TRBV18 to TRBJ2-5; 8 bases map to TRBD2. Germline loops: CDR1 KGHSH, CDR2 LQKENI. The CDR3 covers 14 residues. The V segment lost 2 bases and the J segment 5 bases; nucleotides outside the gene matches: 4. DNA for the CDR3: TGTGCCAGCTCACCATCGCGCGGGAGGGAGACCCAGTACTTC. It translates to CASSPSRGRETQYF.

The rearrangement links TRBV30 to TRBJ1-5; D is perhaps TRBD1 (5 bases). CDR1 and CDR2 from the germline V gene are GTSNPN and SVGIG (reference sequence). This CDR3 comprises 13 residues. V lost 2 bases and J 4 bases, leaving 9 bases between the germline ends. The CDR3 reads CAWSTGPNQPQHF. In DNA, the CDR3 is TGTGCCTGGAGTACAGGACCTAATCAGCCCCAGCATTTT.

This chain links TRBV2 with TRBJ2-1, with D perhaps TRBD2 (6 bases). V dropped 1 base and J dropped 8 bases, with 15 bases sitting between them. Germline CDR1 and CDR2: SNHLY and FYNNEI. There are 15 residues in the CDR3. CDR3 coding DNA: TGTGCCAGCAGTGAAGGTGGAATAGGAGGGGATGAGCAGTTCTTC. This encodes CASSEGGIGGDEQFF.

This clone was detected only once. This rearrangement joins TRBV5-3 to TRBJ1-2; 9 bases map to TRBD1. TRBV5-3 carries the ORF label, with uncertain function. The CDR3 contains 14 residues. V shed 3 bases and J 8 bases; nucleotides not matched to a gene: 8. This CDR3 reads CARSSQGQGEGYTF. Written as DNA, the CDR3 is TGTGCCAGAAGCTCTCAGGGACAGGGTGAGGGCTACACCTTC.

V is TRBV19 and J is TRBJ2-1; 9 bases line up with TRBD1. Unmatched junction bases numbered 8, after V lost 5 bases and J lost 0 bases. The germline gives CDR1 LNHDA, CDR2 SQIVND (reference sequence). The CDR3 runs to 17 residues. The CDR3: CASSPGQGDSSYNEQFF. The CDR3, as DNA: TGTGCCAGTAGTCCGGGACAGGGAGATAGCTCCTACAATGAGCAGTTCTTC.

The chain is built from TRBV11-2 and TRBJ2-5; 14 positions match TRBD2. Germline trimming cut 0 bases from V and 6 bases from J; bases unmatched to any gene: 9. This CDR3 contains 18 residues. The germline V gene has CDR1 SGHAT and CDR2 FQNNGV. CDR3 DNA sequence: TGTGCCAGCAGCTTAGACCTGGGGACTAGCGGGAGTCGGAAGACCCAGTACTTC. It yields the protein CASSLDLGTSGSRKTQYF.

This chain joins TRBV7-3 and TRBJ2-7, with 9 positions matching TRBD2. Germline loops: CDR1 SGHTA, CDR2 FQGTGA. The CDR3 runs 15 residues. J lost 2 bases, V lost 5 bases, and 7 bases had no gene match. In nucleotides, the CDR3 is TGTGCCAGCAGCCCAGTAGCGGGAGTGGCCTACGAGCAGTACTTC. Residues: CASSPVAGVAYEQYF.

The chain is built from TRBV9 and TRBJ2-1; 8 nucleotides agree with TRBD1. The CDR3 length is 15 residues. V gave up 0 bases and J gave up 2 bases; unmatched junction bases: 1. Looked up from germline, CDR1 is SGDLS and CDR2 is YYNGEE. The CDR3 here is CASSVETGAYNEQFF. The DNA of the CDR3 is TGTGCCAGCAGCGTAGAGACAGGGGCCTACAATGAGCAGTTCTTC.

This clone was picked up a small number of times. The chain uses TRBV19 and TRBJ1-2; D remains unclear. CDR3 size: 15 residues. V was trimmed by 4 bases and J by 8 bases, leaving 20 bases between them. Germline V gives CDR1 LNHDA, CDR2 SQIVND (reference sequence). The CDR3 loop is CASSTSSKGRGGYTF. The CDR3 DNA follows: TGTGCCAGTAGTACGAGCTCGAAGGGCCGGGGAGGCTACACCTTC.

This chain connects TRBV18 to TRBJ2-4, with D perhaps TRBD2 (6 bases). The CDR3 loop spans 17 amino acids. V was shortened by 0 bases and J by 4 bases, with 16 bases between the two germline ends. From germline, CDR1 is KGHSH and CDR2 LQKENI. The DNA of the CDR3 is TGTGCCAGCTCACCACCCTCGGGAACGGGGACTAAAAACATTCAGTACTTC. Translated: CASSPPSGTGTKNIQYF.

The chain couples TRBV29-1 to TRBJ2-3; 7 nucleotides agree with TRBD2. CDR1 SQVTM and CDR2 ANQGSEA come from the germline V gene. After removal of 3 bases from V and 9 bases from J, the junction contained 12 bases not matched to a gene. The CDR3 totals 14 residues. CDR3 region: CSVDGVAGARTQYF. For the CDR3, the DNA is TGCAGCGTTGATGGGGTAGCGGGTGCCCGCACGCAGTATTTT.

The chain carries TRBV29-1 and TRBJ1-1, with a possible D match to TRBD1 (6 bases). Between the trimmed V and J ends, which lost 5 bases and 2 bases, there was a span of 15 bases. From germline, CDR1 is SQVTM and CDR2 ANQGSEA. The CDR3 consists of 14 residues. For the CDR3, the DNA is TGCAGCGTTCGAACGCCGGGACACAACACTGAAGCTTTCTTT. This codes for CSVRTPGHNTEAFF. The full variable domain, with the rest looked up from reference TRBV29-1 and TRBJ1-1, is SAVISQKPSRDICQRGTSLTIQCQVDSQVTMMFWYRQQPGQSLTLIATANQGSEATYESGFVIDKFPISRPNLTFSTLTVSNMSPEDSSIYLCSVRTPGHNTEAFFGQGTRLTVV.

Points on this clone: Other nucleotide sequences in the sample specify the same CDR3. V and J are TRBV5-1 and TRBJ2-7, with D maybe TRBD2 (5 bases). The CDR3 is made up of 14 amino acids. Germline loops: CDR1 SGHRS, CDR2 YFSETQ. The V end lost 1 base, the J end lost 0 bases, and 8 bases lay between the germline ends. Written as DNA, the CDR3 is TGCGCCAGCAGCTTGACGGGAAGCTCCTACGAGCAGTACTTC. This gives the protein CASSLTGSSYEQYF.

The rearrangement links TRBV5-1 to TRBJ2-1; D is perhaps TRBD2 (5 bases). Germline CDR1 SGHRS, CDR2 YFSETQ. The CDR3 has 13 amino acids. Trimming shortened V by 4 bases and J by 10 bases, and 15 bases separated the two germline ends. The CDR3 here is CASSPGAQREQFF. The DNA of the CDR3 is TGCGCCAGCAGCCCGGGCGCGCAGCGGGAGCAGTTCTTC.

V is TRBV9 and J is TRBJ2-3, with 9 positions matching TRBD2. Germline CDR1 and CDR2: SGDLS and YYNGEE. J lost 2 bases, V lost 1 base, and 5 bases had no gene match. The CDR3 covers 16 residues. The CDR3 DNA follows: TGTGCCAGCAGCGTATCTCCTAGCGGGAACACAGATACGCAGTATTTT. This sequence encodes CASSVSPSGNTDTQYF.

The chain combines TRBV7-2 with TRBJ2-1; 7 bases agree with TRBD2. CDR3 length: 14 residues. CDR1 is SGHTA and CDR2 is FQGNSA in the germline V gene. V shed 5 bases and J 9 bases; nucleotides not matched to a gene: 10. CDR3 region: CASSGLRDYFEQFF. The CDR3 DNA sequence: TGTGCCAGCAGCGGCCTCCGGGACTATTTTGAGCAGTTCTTC.

The chain uses TRBV7-8 and TRBJ2-2, with a weak D call TRBD1 (5 bases). This CDR3 is built from 15 residues. V was clipped by 7 bases and J by 3 bases, with 15 bases between them. The germline V gene encodes CDR1 SGHVS and CDR2 FQNEAQ. The CDR3 DNA reads as TGTGCCAGCATCAACTTCGGCAGGGACACCGGGGAGCTGTTTTTT. It codes for CASINFGRDTGELFF. Based on the CDR3 plus reference TRBV7-8 and TRBJ2-2, the full variable domain is GAGVSQSPRYKVAKRGQDVALRCDPISGHVSLFWYQQALGQGPEFLTYFQNEAQLDKSGLPSDRFFAERPEGSVSTLKIQRTQQEDSAVYLCASINFGRDTGELFFGEGSRLTVL.

The chain has TRBV23-1 and TRBJ1-2, with a weak D call TRBD1 (5 bases). TRBV23-1 is treated as an ORF (open reading frame) with a function not yet certain. V shed 6 bases and J shed 2 bases, with 25 bases lying between them. The CDR3 is 18 residues long. CDR3 bases: TGCGCCAGCAGCTCTCCCTCAACCTCTGGGGAGGGGAACTATGGCTACACCTTC. This gives the protein CASSSPSTSGEGNYGYTF.

This chain uses TRBV18 with TRBJ2-3, with 9 positions matching TRBD1. V shed 3 bases and J 3 bases; nucleotides not matched to a gene: 7. The germline V gene has CDR1 KGHSH and CDR2 LQKENI. CDR3 length equals 16 residues. Here the CDR3 reads CASSPPGQGGTDTQYF. CDR3 in DNA: TGTGCCAGCTCACCCCCGGGACAGGGTGGGACAGATACGCAGTATTTT. The variable domain in full, completed from reference TRBV18 and TRBJ2-3, reads NAGVMQNPRHLVRRRGQEARLRCSPMKGHSHVYWYRQLPEEGLKFMVYLQKENIIDESGMPKERFSAEFPKEGPSILRIQQVVRGDSAAYFCASSPPGQGGTDTQYFGPGTRLTVL.

V and J are TRBV10-2 and TRBJ2-7, with TRBD2 identical over 7 bases. The CDR3 runs 14 residues. The germline CDR1 and CDR2 sequences are WSHSY and SAAADI. The V gene end was trimmed by 8 bases and the J gene end by 7 bases; junction bases not matched to a gene: 14. The chain's CDR3 is CASQAGGTVFEQYF. The CDR3 DNA sequence: TGCGCCAGCCAGGCCGGGGGGACCGTTTTTGAGCAGTACTTC.

The rearrangement links TRBV4-2 to TRBJ2-3; 10 bases match TRBD2. Trimming cost V 7 bases and J 4 bases; bases outside gene matches: 8. The germline V gene encodes CDR1 LGHNA and CDR2 YNFKEQ. CDR3 length equals 15 residues. The CDR3 coding sequence is TGTGCCAGCAACAGGGCTAGCGGGGGCCCAGATACGCAGTATTTT. Translating gives CASNRASGGPDTQYF.

The chain is built from TRBV6-6 and TRBJ2-7, with D tentatively TRBD1 (5 bases). V shed 7 bases and J shed 5 bases, with 12 bases lying between them. This CDR3 has 12 amino acids. Per germline, CDR1 MNHNY and CDR2 SVGAGI (reference sequence). Here the CDR3 DNA reads TGTGCCAGCATGCGCTTAGGGGACGAGCAGTACTTC. Its translation: CASMRLGDEQYF.

The chain recombines TRBV29-1 with TRBJ1-1, with 9 nucleotides matching TRBD1. Germline V lookup: CDR1 SQVTM, CDR2 ANQGSEA. The CDR3 spans 16 residues. Unmatched junction bases numbered 12, after V lost 2 bases and J lost 5 bases. The CDR3 sequence is CSVERLDRGGRTEAFF. CDR3 in DNA: TGCAGCGTTGAACGGTTGGACAGGGGAGGTCGAACTGAAGCTTTCTTT.

This chain joins TRBV2 and TRBJ2-7, with D perhaps TRBD1 (6 bases). The CDR3 has 13 amino acids. V shed 6 bases and J shed 8 bases, with 17 bases lying between them. Germline lookup yields CDR1 SNHLY and CDR2 FYNNEI. CDR3 sequence: CASRSTGPTKQYF. In nucleotides, the CDR3 is TGTGCCAGCAGATCGACAGGCCCTACGAAGCAGTACTTC. Together with reference TRBV2 and TRBJ2-7, the CDR3 gives the full variable domain: EPEVTQTPSHQVTQMGQEVILRCVPISNHLYFYWYRQILGQKVEFLVSFYNNEISEKSEIFDDQFSVERPDGSNFTLKIRSTKLEDSAMYFCASRSTGPTKQYFGPGTRLTVT.

The chain joins TRBV5-1 to TRBJ2-5; D remains unclear. CDR1 is SGHRS and CDR2 is YFSETQ in the germline V gene. The CDR3 has 13 amino acids. V was shortened by 4 bases and J by 2 bases, with 9 bases between the two germline ends. CDR3 DNA sequence: TGCGCCAGCAGCCGTTTCCAGCAAGAGACCCAGTACTTC. It is translated as CASSRFQQETQYF.

The V and J genes are TRBV28 and TRBJ2-7; D gene unclear. The germline V gene has CDR1 MDHEN and CDR2 SYDVKM. CDR3 size: 15 residues. The V end lost 6 bases, the J end lost 0 bases, and 15 bases lay between the germline ends. As DNA, the CDR3 is TGTGCCAGCAGGCCCTCGACGGGTAGCTCCTACGAGCAGTACTTC. Translated: CASRPSTGSSYEQYF. The full variable domain, with the rest looked up from reference TRBV28 and TRBJ2-7, is DVKVTQSSRYLVKRTGEKVFLECVQDMDHENMFWYRQDPGLGLRLIYFSYDVKMKEKGDIPEGYSVSREKKERFSLILESASTNQTSMYLCASRPSTGSSYEQYFGPGTRLTVT.

The chain links TRBV19 to TRBJ1-2; the match to TRBD1 covers 9 bases. This CDR3 has 15 residues. The germline gives CDR1 LNHDA, CDR2 SQIVND (reference sequence). After removal of 5 bases from V and 5 bases from J, the junction contained 9 bases not matched to a gene. CDR3 in amino acids: CASSGRTGDSYGYTF. The CDR3 region has the DNA TGTGCCAGTAGTGGGCGGACAGGGGATTCTTATGGCTACACCTTC.

This clone occurred a few times. This chain links TRBV18 with TRBJ2-1, with D tentatively TRBD2 (6 bases). Germline V gene data show CDR1 as KGHSH and CDR2 as LQKENI. The V gene lost 2 bases and the J gene lost 5 bases, with 13 bases spanning the gap. The CDR3 has 15 residues. The CDR3 region is CASSPSRGGDNEQFF. The CDR3 nucleotides are TGTGCCAGCTCACCATCGAGGGGAGGTGACAATGAGCAGTTCTTC.